The 17 T cell receptor beta chains below all came from one sample that was sequenced in a study of T cells in Graves' hyperthyroidism and ophthalmopathy. Amplification targeted TCR beta CDR3 regions from RNA transcripts. With the HTBI primer set, the TCR CDR3 went through a first round of RT-PCR. TCRdb passed the multiplex PCR reads through MiXCR, listing each CDR3 protein once. The sample consists of fewer than 600,000 distinct CDR3 sequences, 13% to 15% of them appearing once. Material: blood. These receptors were collected from a woman between 18 and 30 years old with Graves' hyperthyroidism.

The V and J genes are TRBV24-1 and TRBJ2-3; TRBD2 matches at 12 bases. After removal of 4 bases from V and 2 bases from J, the junction contained 6 bases not matched to a gene. This CDR3 contains 17 residues. The germline V gene has CDR1 KGHDR and CDR2 SFDVKD. The CDR3 loop is CATSDTGLAGSTDTQYF. CDR3 in DNA: TGTGCCACCAGTGACACAGGACTAGCGGGATCCACAGATACGCAGTATTTT.

The J gene is TRBJ2-1, the V gene TRBV27; D is perhaps TRBD1 (6 bases). Trimming shortened V by 3 bases and J by 1 base, and 13 bases separated the two germline ends. Germline V gene data show CDR1 as MNHEY and CDR2 as SMNVEV (reference sequence). The CDR3 has 16 residues. CDR3 region: CASSLNRVESYNEQFF. In nucleotides, the CDR3 is TGTGCCAGCAGTTTGAACAGGGTGGAATCCTACAATGAGCAGTTCTTC.

In this sample, this clonotype turned up a few times. Because the CDR3 is missing its conserved closing phenylalanine or tryptophan, this is likely a read error. The J gene is TRBJ2-7, the V gene TRBV19; 14 bases fit TRBD2. Losses at the gene ends were 3 bases for V and 3 bases for J; bases not matched to a gene: 4. Per the germline V gene, CDR1 is LNHDA and CDR2 is SQIVND (reference sequence). This CDR3 has 16 amino acids. The CDR3 sequence is CASSIGTSGSHYEQYL. The CDR3 DNA follows: TGTGCCAGTAGTATCGGGACTAGCGGGAGTCACTACGAGCAGTACCTC.

This clonotype was seen a handful of times. The J gene is TRBJ2-1, the V gene TRBV14, with no clear D. CDR1 and CDR2 from the germline V gene are SGHDN and FVKESK. V shed 1 base and J shed 9 bases, with 4 bases lying between them. This CDR3 comprises 11 residues. DNA for the CDR3: TGTGCCAGCAGCCAAGCAGGTGAGCAGTTCTTC. Translating gives CASSQAGEQFF. The whole variable domain, remainder taken from reference TRBV14 and TRBJ2-1, is EAGVTQFPSHSVIEKGQTVTLRCDPISGHDNLYWYRRVMGKEIKFLLHFVKESKQDESGMPNNRFLAERTGGTYSTLKVQPAELEDSGVYFCASSQAGEQFFGPGTRLTVL.

This clonotype was detected ten times or more. V usage is TRBV9 and J usage is TRBJ2-2, with D unresolved. The length of the CDR3 is 12 residues. The germline V gene has CDR1 SGDLS and CDR2 YYNGEE. V was clipped by 1 base and J by 5 bases, with 3 bases between them. This chain's CDR3 is CASSVLTGELFF. CDR3 in DNA: TGTGCCAGCAGCGTACTTACCGGGGAGCTGTTTTTT.

This clonotype was seen ten or more times. The rearrangement joins TRBV20-1 to TRBJ1-2; TRBD1 matches at 9 bases. Trimming removed 1 base from V and 6 bases from J; junction bases left unmatched: 3. Germline V CDR1 and CDR2: DFQATT, SNEGSKA (reference sequence). The CDR3 totals 13 residues. The CDR3 coding sequence is TGCAGTGCTAGAGGATGGACAGGGGATGGCTACACCTTC. Its translation is CSARGWTGDGYTF.

This clonotype has at least ten counts. The chain recombines TRBV2 with TRBJ2-1; 9 bases line up with TRBD2. V was clipped by 7 bases and J by 3 bases; unmatched bases: 7. Germline lookup yields CDR1 SNHLY and CDR2 FYNNEI. The CDR3 totals 15 residues. The CDR3: CASNLLAGYYNEQFF. The DNA for the CDR3 is TGTGCCAGCAACCTTCTAGCGGGGTACTACAATGAGCAGTTCTTC.

This clonotype was recorded at least ten times. The chain uses TRBV2 and TRBJ1-2; TRBD1 aligns across 10 bases. The germline V gene has CDR1 SNHLY and CDR2 FYNNEI. J gave up 5 bases and V 2 bases, and 8 bases lay outside the gene matches. CDR3 length equals 16 residues. The chain's CDR3 is CASSELISGQGYGYTF. The CDR3 nucleotides are TGTGCCAGCAGTGAATTAATCTCGGGACAGGGGTATGGCTACACCTTC.

This clonotype was seen a handful of times. This chain uses TRBV7-3 with TRBJ2-2, with TRBD2 matching 10 bases. The germline CDR1 and CDR2 sequences are SGHTA and FQGTGA. The ends lost 5 bases at V and 6 bases at J; junction bases unmatched: 12. The CDR3 sequence is 17 residues long. The DNA of the CDR3 is TGTGCCAGCAGCCCAAAGGCTAGCGGGAGTAGGTCCGGGGAGCTGTTTTTT. Residues: CASSPKASGSRSGELFF.

At least ten counts were recorded for this clonotype. The chain joins TRBV11-2 to TRBJ2-1; TRBD2 matches at 11 bases. The CDR3 has 17 residues. Germline lookup yields CDR1 SGHAT and CDR2 FQNNGV. The junction had 15 bases not matched to a gene; V was cut back by 5 bases and J by 9 bases. CDR3 DNA sequence: TGTGCCAGCAGCAAATCCGTTTTGGTGACTAGCGGGACTGAGCAGTTCTTC. Its protein is CASSKSVLVTSGTEQFF.

This clonotype was seen ten or more times. This chain uses TRBV12-3 or TRBV12-4 with TRBJ2-2; TRBD2 agrees at 7 bases. The CDR3 has 15 amino acids. V trimming: 11 bases; J trimming: 1 base; junction bases outside the gene matches: 10. This CDR3 reads CAVSRQRENTGELFF. CDR3 bases: TGTGCCGTCTCGAGGCAGCGGGAGAACACCGGGGAGCTGTTTTTT.

The chain recombines TRBV6-2 or TRBV6-3 with TRBJ1-1; possible D gene TRBD1, 6 bases. V was shortened by 5 bases and J by 0 bases, with 10 bases between the two germline ends. The CDR3 is 14 residues long. The V gene's germline CDR1 is MNHEY and CDR2 SVGEGT. The CDR3 loop is CASSPNRVNTEAFF. CDR3 nucleotides: TGTGCCAGCAGTCCCAACAGGGTGAACACTGAAGCTTTCTTT.

This clonotype was detected many times. V gene TRBV18 combines with J gene TRBJ2-7, with D unclear. Germline V gene sequence: CDR1 KGHSH, CDR2 LQKENI. The CDR3 is made up of 15 amino acids. V was trimmed by 3 bases and J by 6 bases, leaving 18 bases between them. This chain's CDR3 is CASSPSPNTGAEQYV. CDR3 DNA sequence: TGTGCCAGCTCACCGTCCCCCAATACTGGCGCCGAGCAGTACGTC.

This clonotype showed up just a few times. The CDR3 region is CASSMTPGTAEAFF. The CDR3 DNA is TGTGCCAGCAGTATGACCCCCGGGACCGCTGAAGCTTTCTTT. The rearrangement links TRBV6-1 to TRBJ1-1; perhaps TRBD1 as D (5 bases). Germline V CDR1 and CDR2: MNHNS, SASEGT. The V end was cut by 5 bases, the J end by 6 bases, with 16 bases between. CDR3 length: 14 residues.

The table lists this clonotype with many counts. V is TRBV19 and J is TRBJ2-7; TRBD1 matches at 8 bases. The germline gives CDR1 LNHDA, CDR2 SQIVND (reference sequence). The CDR3 runs 15 residues. Trimming at V came to 1 base and at J to 1 base, leaving 3 bases not matched to a gene. CDR3 sequence (DNA): TGTGCCAGTAGTATAGGTAACAGGGGGTCCTACGAGCAGTACTTC. Translated: CASSIGNRGSYEQYF. The whole variable domain, filled in from reference TRBV19 and TRBJ2-7, reads DGGITQSPKYLFRKEGQNVTLSCEQNLNHDAMYWYRQDPGQGLRLIYYSQIVNDFQKGDIAEGYSVSREKKESFPLTVTSAQKNPTAFYLCASSIGNRGSYEQYFGPGTRLTVT.

The gene calls are TRBV12-3 or TRBV12-4 and TRBJ1-6; D uncertain. There are 14 residues in the CDR3. The V and J ends lost 3 bases and 8 bases respectively, with 11 bases between them. DNA of the CDR3: TGTGCCAGCAGTTTTCAGTCTGGCCATTCACCCCTCCACTTT. This sequence encodes CASSFQSGHSPLHF.

This clonotype was seen at least ten times. The rearrangement joins TRBV10-3 to TRBJ2-5; D possibly corresponds to TRBD2 (6 bases). Trimming removed 6 bases at V and 1 base at J, with 15 bases between. There are 15 residues in the CDR3. CDR1 is ENHRY and CDR2 is SYGVKD in the germline V gene. For the CDR3, the DNA is TGTGCCATCAGAAACCGGGACTCAGTCCAAGAGACCCAGTACTTC. As protein: CAIRNRDSVQETQYF.